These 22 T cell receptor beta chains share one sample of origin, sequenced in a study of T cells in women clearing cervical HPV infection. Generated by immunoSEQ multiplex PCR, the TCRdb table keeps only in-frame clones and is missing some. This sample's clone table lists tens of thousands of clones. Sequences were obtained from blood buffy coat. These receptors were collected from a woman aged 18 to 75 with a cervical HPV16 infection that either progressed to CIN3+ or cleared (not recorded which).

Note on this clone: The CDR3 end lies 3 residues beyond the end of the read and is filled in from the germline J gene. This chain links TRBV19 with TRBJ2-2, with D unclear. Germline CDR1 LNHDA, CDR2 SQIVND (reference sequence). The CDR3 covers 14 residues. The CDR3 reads CASSNSATNEKLFF. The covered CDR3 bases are TGTGCCAGTTCTAACTCCGCAACTAATGAAAAG.

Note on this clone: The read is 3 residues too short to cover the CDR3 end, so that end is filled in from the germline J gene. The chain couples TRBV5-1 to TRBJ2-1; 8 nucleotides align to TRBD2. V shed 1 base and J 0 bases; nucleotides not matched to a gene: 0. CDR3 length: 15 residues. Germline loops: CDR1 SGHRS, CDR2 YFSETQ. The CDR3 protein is CASSLSGSSYNEQFF. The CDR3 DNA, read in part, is TGCGCCAGCAGCTTGAGCGGGAGCTCCTACAATGAG.

CDR3 protein: CASSTPGTGADTQYF. The CDR3 bases that were read are TGTGCCAGTAGTACCCCCGGGACAGGCGCAGATACG. J is TRBJ2-3 and V is TRBV19, with 8 bases matching TRBD1. The CDR3 end lies 3 residues beyond the end of the read and is filled in from the germline J gene. This CDR3 is built from 15 residues. In germline, CDR1 is LNHDA, CDR2 SQIVND (reference sequence). V shed 4 bases, J shed 4 bases, and the junction held 7 bases outside the gene matches.

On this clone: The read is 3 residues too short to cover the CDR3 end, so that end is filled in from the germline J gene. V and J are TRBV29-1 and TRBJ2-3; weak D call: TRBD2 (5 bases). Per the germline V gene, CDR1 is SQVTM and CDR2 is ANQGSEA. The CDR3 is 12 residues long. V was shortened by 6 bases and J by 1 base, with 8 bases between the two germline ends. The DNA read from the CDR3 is TGCAGCGTGTGGACTGGCACAGATACG. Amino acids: CSVWTGTDT. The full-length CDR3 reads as CSVWTGTDTQYF.

The CDR3 protein is CASSPSRGSYEQYF. The sequenced part of the CDR3 DNA is TGTGCCAGCTCCCCCTCCAGGGGCTCCTACGAG. J is TRBJ2-7 and V is TRBV18; perhaps TRBD1 as D (6 bases). The read terminates 3 residues before the CDR3 end, so the remaining end is supplied by the germline J gene. Germline assignment: CDR1 KGHSH and CDR2 LQKENI. This CDR3 comprises 14 residues. V lost 6 bases, J lost 0 bases, and 12 bases lay in between.

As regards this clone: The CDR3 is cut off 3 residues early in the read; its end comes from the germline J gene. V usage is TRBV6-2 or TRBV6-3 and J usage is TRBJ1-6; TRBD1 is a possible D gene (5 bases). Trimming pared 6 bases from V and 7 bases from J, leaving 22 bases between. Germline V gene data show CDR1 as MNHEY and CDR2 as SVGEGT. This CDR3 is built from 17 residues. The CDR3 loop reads CASSPRVPGVKNSPLHF. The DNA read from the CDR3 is TGTGCCAGCAGCCCCAGGGTCCCTGGGGTAAAGAATTCACCC.

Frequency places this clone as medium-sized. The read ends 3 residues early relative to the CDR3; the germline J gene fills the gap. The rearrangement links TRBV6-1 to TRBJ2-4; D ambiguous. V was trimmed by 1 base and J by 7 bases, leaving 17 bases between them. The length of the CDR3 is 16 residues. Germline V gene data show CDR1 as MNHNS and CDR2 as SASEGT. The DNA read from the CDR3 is TGTGCCAGCAGTGAAGAGTCAGGAAACTTAAGGAACATT. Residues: CASSEESGNLRNI. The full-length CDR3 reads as CASSEESGNLRNIQYF.

The sequenced CDR3 bases are TGCGCCAGCAGCCACCGAGACCGGGGAGGCACTGAA. This gives the protein CASSHRDRGGTE. The full CDR3 protein is CASSHRDRGGTEAFF. The chain employs TRBV4-1 and TRBJ1-1, with D hard to call. The CDR3 end falls 3 residues outside the read, so it is completed with the germline J gene. V lost 3 bases, J lost 4 bases, and 15 bases lay in between. The germline V gene has CDR1 MGHRA and CDR2 YSYEKL. The length of the CDR3 is 15 residues.

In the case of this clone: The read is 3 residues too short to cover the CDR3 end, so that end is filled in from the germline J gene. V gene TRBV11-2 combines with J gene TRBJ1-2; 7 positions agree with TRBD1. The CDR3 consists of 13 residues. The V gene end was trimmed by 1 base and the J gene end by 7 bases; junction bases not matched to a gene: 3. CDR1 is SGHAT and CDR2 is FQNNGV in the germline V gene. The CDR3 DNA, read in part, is TGTGCCAGCAGCTTAGGACAGGGAGGTGGC. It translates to CASSLGQGGG. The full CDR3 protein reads CASSLGQGGGYTF.

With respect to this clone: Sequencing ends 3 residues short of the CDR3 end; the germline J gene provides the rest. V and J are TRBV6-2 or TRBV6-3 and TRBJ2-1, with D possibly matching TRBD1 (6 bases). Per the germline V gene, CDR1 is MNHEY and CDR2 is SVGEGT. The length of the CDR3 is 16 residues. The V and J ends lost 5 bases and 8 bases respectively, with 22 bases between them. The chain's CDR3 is CASSLRPGDGWDEQFF. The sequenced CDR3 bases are TGTGCCAGCAGTCTCCGTCCAGGGGATGGTTGGGATGAG.

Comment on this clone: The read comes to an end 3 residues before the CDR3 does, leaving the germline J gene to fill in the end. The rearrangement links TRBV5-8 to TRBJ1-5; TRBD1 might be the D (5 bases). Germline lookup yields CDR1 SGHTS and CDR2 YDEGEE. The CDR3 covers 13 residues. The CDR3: CASSLSGGGPQHF. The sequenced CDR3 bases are TGTGCCAGCAGCTTGTCCGGGGGTGGACCC. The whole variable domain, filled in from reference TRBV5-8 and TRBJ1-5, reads EAGVTQSPTHLIKTRGQQATLRCSPISGHTSVYWYQQALGLGLQFLLWYDEGEERNRGNFPPRFSGRQFPNYSSELNVNALELEDSALYLCASSLSGGGPQHFGDGTRLSIL.

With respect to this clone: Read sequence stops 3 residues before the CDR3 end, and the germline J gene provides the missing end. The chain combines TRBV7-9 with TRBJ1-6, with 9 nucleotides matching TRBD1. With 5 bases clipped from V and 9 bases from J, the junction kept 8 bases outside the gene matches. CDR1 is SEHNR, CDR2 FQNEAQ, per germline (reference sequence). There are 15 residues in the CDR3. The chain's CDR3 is CASSPYGQGTSPLHF. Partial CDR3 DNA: TGTGCCAGCAGCCCCTACGGACAGGGGACTTCACCC.

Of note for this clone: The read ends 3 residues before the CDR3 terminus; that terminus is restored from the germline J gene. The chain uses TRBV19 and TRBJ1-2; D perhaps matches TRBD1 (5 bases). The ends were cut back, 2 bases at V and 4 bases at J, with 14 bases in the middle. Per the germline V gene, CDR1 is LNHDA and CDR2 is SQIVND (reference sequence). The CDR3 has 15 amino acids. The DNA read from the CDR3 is TGTGCCAGTAGTATAAATGCCCTGGGGGGCTATGGC. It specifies CASSINALGGYG. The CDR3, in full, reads CASSINALGGYGYTF.

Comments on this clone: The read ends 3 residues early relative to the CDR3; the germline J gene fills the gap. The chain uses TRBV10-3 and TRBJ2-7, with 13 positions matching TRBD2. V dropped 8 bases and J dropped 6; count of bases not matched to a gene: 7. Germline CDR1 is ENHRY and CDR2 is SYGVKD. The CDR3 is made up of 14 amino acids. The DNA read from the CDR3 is TGTGCCATCGGGACTAGCGGGATCGGCGGCGAG. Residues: CAIGTSGIGGE. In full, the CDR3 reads CAIGTSGIGGEQYF.

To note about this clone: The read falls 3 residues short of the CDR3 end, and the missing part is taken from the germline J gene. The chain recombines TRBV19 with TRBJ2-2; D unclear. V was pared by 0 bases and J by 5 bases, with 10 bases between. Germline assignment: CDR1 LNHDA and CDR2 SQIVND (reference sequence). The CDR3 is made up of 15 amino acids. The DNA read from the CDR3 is TGTGCCAGTAGTATAGATCGAACTACAACCGGGGAG. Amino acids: CASSIDRTTTGE. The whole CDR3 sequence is CASSIDRTTTGELFF.

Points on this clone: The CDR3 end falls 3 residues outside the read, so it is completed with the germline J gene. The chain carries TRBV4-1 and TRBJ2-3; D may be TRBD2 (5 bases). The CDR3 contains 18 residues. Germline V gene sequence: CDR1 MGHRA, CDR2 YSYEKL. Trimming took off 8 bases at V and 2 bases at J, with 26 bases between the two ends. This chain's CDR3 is CASRRFTYSRGDTDTQYF. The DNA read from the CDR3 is TGCGCCAGCCGAAGATTCACCTACTCCCGGGGAGACACAGATACG.

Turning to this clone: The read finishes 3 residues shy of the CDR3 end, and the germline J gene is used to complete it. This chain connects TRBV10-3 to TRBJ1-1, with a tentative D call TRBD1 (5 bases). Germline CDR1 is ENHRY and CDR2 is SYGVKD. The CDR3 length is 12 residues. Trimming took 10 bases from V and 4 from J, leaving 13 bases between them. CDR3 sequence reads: CATRRGSTEAFF. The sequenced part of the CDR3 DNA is TGTGCCACCAGGAGGGGAAGCACTGAA.

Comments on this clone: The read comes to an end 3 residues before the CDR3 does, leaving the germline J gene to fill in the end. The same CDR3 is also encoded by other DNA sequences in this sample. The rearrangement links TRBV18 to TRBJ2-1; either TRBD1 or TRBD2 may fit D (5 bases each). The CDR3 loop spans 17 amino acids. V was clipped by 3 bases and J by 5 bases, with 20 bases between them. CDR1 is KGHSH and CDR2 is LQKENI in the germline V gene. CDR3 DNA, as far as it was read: TGTGCCAGCTCACCTCCACTTTCAAGGGGAGCCAACAATGAG. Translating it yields CASSPPLSRGANNE. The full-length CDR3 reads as CASSPPLSRGANNEQFF.

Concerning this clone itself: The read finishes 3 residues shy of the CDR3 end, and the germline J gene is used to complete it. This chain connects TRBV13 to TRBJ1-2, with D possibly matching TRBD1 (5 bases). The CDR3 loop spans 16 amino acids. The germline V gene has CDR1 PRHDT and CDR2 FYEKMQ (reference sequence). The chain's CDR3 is CASSLGLAGEGYDYTF. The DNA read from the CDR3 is TGTGCCAGCAGCTTGGGACTAGCGGGGGAGGGTTACGAC. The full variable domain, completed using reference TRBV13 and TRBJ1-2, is AAGVIQSPRHLIKEKRETATLKCYPIPRHDTVYWYQQGPGQDPQFLISFYEKMQSDKGSIPDRFSAQQFSDYHSELNMSSLELGDSALYFCASSLGLAGEGYDYTFGSGTRLTVV.

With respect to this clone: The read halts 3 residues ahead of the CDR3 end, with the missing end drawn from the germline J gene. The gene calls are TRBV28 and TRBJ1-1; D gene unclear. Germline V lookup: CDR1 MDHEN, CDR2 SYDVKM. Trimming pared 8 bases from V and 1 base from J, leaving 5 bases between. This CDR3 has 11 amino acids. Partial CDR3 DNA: TGTGCCAGCCGGGGGAACACTGAA. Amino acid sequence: CASRGNTE. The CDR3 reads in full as CASRGNTEAFF.

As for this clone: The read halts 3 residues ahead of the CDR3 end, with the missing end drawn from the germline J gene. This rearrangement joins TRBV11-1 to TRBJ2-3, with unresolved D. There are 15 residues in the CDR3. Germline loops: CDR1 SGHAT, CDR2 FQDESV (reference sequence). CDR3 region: CASSLGLAPLSPQYF. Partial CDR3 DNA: TGTGCCAGCAGCTTAGGTTTAGCTCCCCTAAGTCCG.

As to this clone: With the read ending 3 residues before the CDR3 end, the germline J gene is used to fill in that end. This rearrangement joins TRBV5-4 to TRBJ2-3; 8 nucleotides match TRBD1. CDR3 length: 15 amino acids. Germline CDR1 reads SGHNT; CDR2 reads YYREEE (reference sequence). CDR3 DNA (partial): TGTGCCAGCAGCTTGGGGGGACAGGCCGGGGAGACG. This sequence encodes CASSLGGQAGET. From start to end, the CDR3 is CASSLGGQAGETQYF.